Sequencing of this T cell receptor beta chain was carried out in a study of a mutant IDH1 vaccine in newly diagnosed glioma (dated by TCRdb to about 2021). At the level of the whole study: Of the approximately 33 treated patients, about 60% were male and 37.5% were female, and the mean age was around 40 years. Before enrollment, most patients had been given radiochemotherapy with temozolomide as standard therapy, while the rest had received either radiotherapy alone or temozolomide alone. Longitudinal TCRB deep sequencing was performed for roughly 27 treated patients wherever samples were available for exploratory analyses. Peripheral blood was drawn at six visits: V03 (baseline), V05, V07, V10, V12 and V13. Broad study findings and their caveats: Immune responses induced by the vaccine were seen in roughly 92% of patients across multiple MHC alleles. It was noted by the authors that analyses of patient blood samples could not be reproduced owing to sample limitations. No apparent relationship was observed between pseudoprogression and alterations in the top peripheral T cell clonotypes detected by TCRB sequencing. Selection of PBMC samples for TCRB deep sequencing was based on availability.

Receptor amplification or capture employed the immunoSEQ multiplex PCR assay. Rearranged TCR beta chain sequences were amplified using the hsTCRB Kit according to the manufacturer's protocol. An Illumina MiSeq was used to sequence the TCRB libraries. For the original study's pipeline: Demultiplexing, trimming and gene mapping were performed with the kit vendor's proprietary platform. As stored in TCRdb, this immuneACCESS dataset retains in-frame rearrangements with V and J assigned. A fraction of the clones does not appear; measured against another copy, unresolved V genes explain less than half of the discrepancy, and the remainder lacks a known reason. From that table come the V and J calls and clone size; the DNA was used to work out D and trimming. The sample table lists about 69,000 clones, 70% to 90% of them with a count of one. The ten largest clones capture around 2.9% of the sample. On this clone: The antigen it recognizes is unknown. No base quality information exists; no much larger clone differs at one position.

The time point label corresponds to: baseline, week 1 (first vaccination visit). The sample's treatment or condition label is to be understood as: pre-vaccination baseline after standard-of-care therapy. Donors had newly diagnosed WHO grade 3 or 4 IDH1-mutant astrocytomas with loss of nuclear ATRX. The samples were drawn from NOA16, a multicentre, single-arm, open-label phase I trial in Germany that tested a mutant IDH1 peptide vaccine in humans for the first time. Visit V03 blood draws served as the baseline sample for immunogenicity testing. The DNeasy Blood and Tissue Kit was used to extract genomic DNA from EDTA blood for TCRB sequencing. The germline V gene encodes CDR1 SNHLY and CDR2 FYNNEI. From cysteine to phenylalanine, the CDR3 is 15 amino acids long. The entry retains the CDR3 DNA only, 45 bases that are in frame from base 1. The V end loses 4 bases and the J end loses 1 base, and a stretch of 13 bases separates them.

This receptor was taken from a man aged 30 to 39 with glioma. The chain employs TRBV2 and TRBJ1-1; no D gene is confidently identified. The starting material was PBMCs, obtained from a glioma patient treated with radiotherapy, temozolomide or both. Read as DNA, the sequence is TGTGCCAGCAGTGCGGTTGGCATACCGAACACTGAAGCTTTCTTT. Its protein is CASSAVGIPNTEAFF.